A selection of T cell receptor beta chains follows, all from one sample in a study of T cells in localized non-small cell lung cancer. The data were produced by immunoSEQ multiplex PCR, yet TCRdb's version contains in-frame clones alone and is incomplete. The data hold tens of thousands of clones, with 70% to 85% observed a single time. The material sequenced was peripheral blood, taken before any cancer treatment. Source of these receptors: a female donor over 55 with stage I lung adenocarcinoma. CDR3s leave out the opening cysteine and the closing phenylalanine or tryptophan. Each record gives: CDR3 protein, J gene, V gene.

ASSPGGMGETQY | TRBJ2-5 | TRBV5-4
ASSESMGTTTYEQY | TRBJ2-7 | TRBV10-1
ASVPQTSGTSEQF | TRBJ2-1 | TRBV5-1
ASSLMGTPQETQY | TRBJ2-5 | TRBV5-1
ASSAGLAGVGEQF | TRBJ2-1 | TRBV28
ATSRDRGPSGNTIY | TRBJ1-3 | TRBV15
ASHWTGLYNEQF | TRBJ2-1 | TRBV5-8
ASSHGTGPADTQY | TRBJ2-3 | TRBV19
SARTGLATMNTEAF | TRBJ1-1 | TRBV29-1
ASSDGSGSYTQY | TRBJ2-3 | TRBV6-4
ASSVAPQVGEQY | TRBJ2-7 | TRBV9
ATSRASGSITGELF | TRBJ2-2 | TRBV15
ASSLAPAGINTEAF | TRBJ1-1 | TRBV7-2
ASSLSGTGSYEQY | TRBJ2-7 | TRBV7-6
ASSKGLAGTGQETQY | TRBJ2-5 | TRBV9
ASSPGLAGLAYEQY | TRBJ2-7 | TRBV5-6
SVKKGGDTEAF | TRBJ1-1 | TRBV29-1
ASSQAGTGGNEQF | TRBJ2-1 | TRBV4-3
ASSFISSTGELF | TRBJ2-2 | TRBV28
ASSFGPHQGTEAF | TRBJ1-1 | TRBV11-1
ASSEAASATDTQY | TRBJ2-3 | TRBV2
ASSVRTGDGYT | TRBJ1-2 | TRBV9
ASSLEGSISLYEQY | TRBJ2-7 | TRBV5-1
ASSPPYRYEQY | TRBJ2-7 | TRBV7-2
ASSHRGMTGYT | TRBJ1-2 | TRBV14
ASSVIPGLQETQY | TRBJ2-5 | TRBV5-1
ASSYDFGPTEAF | TRBJ1-1 | TRBV6-6
ASSLVQGGDGELF | TRBJ2-2 | TRBV27
ASSPNRDDQPQH | TRBJ1-5 | TRBV2
ASSLGGLNTEAF | TRBJ1-1 | TRBV27
ASSTRDRGHNEQF | TRBJ2-1 | TRBV5-4
ASSLLAAGTSYEQY | TRBJ2-7 | TRBV5-1
ASSARPTGELF | TRBJ2-2 | TRBV11-2
ASSPAGGPYNEQF | TRBJ2-1 | TRBV7-9
ASTPPPPGTEAF | TRBJ1-1 | TRBV28
ASSRENTGELF | TRBJ2-2 | TRBV18
ASSPDSTDTQY | TRBJ2-3 | TRBV4-2
ASSFSGSYGYT | TRBJ1-2 | TRBV28
ASRQGRAF | TRBJ1-1 | TRBV2
ASSLTGGANTGELF | TRBJ2-2 | TRBV11-3
ASSGSGIKETQY | TRBJ2-5 | TRBV5-1
ASTRDPSYEQY | TRBJ2-7 | TRBV9
ASSQDPAGAFAGELF | TRBJ2-2 | TRBV4-1
ASSIRGQRDSPLH | TRBJ1-6 | TRBV10-3
ASSSAGLTYNEQF | TRBJ2-1 | TRBV11-3
ASSLPRTDLDTEAF | TRBJ1-1 | TRBV7-9
ASSPSLQPGTTYEQY | TRBJ2-7 | TRBV4-2
ASSSLVASNYGYT | TRBJ1-2 | TRBV5-6
ASSLASATEAF | TRBJ1-1 | TRBV7-8
ASRPGTGGTGELF | TRBJ2-2 | TRBV5-5
ASMRSPGVQPQH | TRBJ1-5 | TRBV23-1
ASSYSTSGAYNEQF | TRBJ2-1 | TRBV6-5
ASSLGQGYGYT | TRBJ1-2 | TRBV7-2